What follows are 30 T cell receptor beta chains derived from one specimen sequenced in a study of blood T cell repertoires in COVID-19. Clones were read by immunoSEQ multiplex PCR, and TCRdb kept only the in-frame ones, dropping some. The sample holds more than 95,000 clones, 87% seen once. Sequencing used peripheral blood. All receptors come from a man over 45 with acute or convalescent COVID-19.

This clone was observed a single time. This chain links TRBV24-1 with TRBJ1-1, with 8 bases lining up with TRBD1. The length of the CDR3 is 15 residues. Germline V CDR1 and CDR2: KGHDR, SFDVKD. The J segment lost 2 bases and the V segment lost 5 bases, leaving 6 bases of the junction unmatched. CDR3: CATSAGGAGNTEAFF. CDR3 nucleotides: TGTGCCACCAGTGCAGGGGGCGCGGGAAACACTGAAGCTTTCTTT.

The rearrangement joins TRBV28 to TRBJ2-3; TRBD1 is a possible D gene (6 bases). Trimming removed 7 bases at V and 4 bases at J, with 15 bases between. CDR1 is MDHEN, CDR2 SYDVKM, per germline. This CDR3 comprises 14 residues. CDR3 protein: CASTGSTGPDTQYF. CDR3 sequence (DNA): TGTGCCAGCACCGGCTCCACAGGGCCAGATACGCAGTATTTT.

The CDR3 DNA is TGTGCCAGCAGGGTCGCCAGTGGTGGTGAGCAGTTCTTC. This codes for CASRVASGGEQFF. The chain employs TRBV28 and TRBJ2-1, with no clear D. V lost 6 bases, J lost 9 bases, and 15 bases lay in between. Germline values: CDR1 MDHEN, CDR2 SYDVKM. The CDR3 consists of 13 residues.

The chain uses TRBV9 and TRBJ1-5, with a weak D call TRBD1 (5 bases). Trimming removed 0 bases at V and 2 bases at J, with 9 bases between. CDR1 is SGDLS, CDR2 YYNGEE, per germline. The CDR3 is 15 residues long. Here the CDR3 DNA reads TGTGCCAGCAGCGTAGGGCAGGGCGGCAATCAGCCCCAGCATTTT. It specifies CASSVGQGGNQPQHF.

This chain uses TRBV10-3 with TRBJ2-3; D may be TRBD2 (6 bases). The germline V gene has CDR1 ENHRY and CDR2 SYGVKD. The V and J ends lost 2 bases and 1 base respectively, with 13 bases between them. The CDR3 is 16 residues long. CDR3 sequence: CAISELAGSGTDTQYF. The CDR3 DNA reads as TGTGCCATCAGTGAGCTCGCCGGGAGCGGCACAGATACGCAGTATTTT.

Only a few counts were recorded for this clone. This rearrangement joins TRBV10-3 to TRBJ1-1; 11 positions agree with TRBD1. The germline CDR1 and CDR2 sequences are ENHRY and SYGVKD. The CDR3 is 18 residues long. V was clipped by 0 bases and J by 4 bases; unmatched bases: 10. The CDR3 loop reads CAISESGWTGGEGTEAFF. CDR3 bases: TGTGCCATCAGTGAGTCGGGGTGGACAGGGGGCGAGGGCACTGAAGCTTTCTTT.

V usage is TRBV2 and J usage is TRBJ2-1; 12 bases fit TRBD2. This CDR3 has 16 amino acids. CDR1 and CDR2 from the germline V gene are SNHLY and FYNNEI. V trimming: 2 bases; J trimming: 7 bases; junction bases outside the gene matches: 6. In DNA, the CDR3 is TGTGCCAGCAGTGAATGGCTAGCGGGAGGGGGTAATGAGCAGTTCTTC. Amino acids: CASSEWLAGGGNEQFF.

This clone has a single count. The chain uses TRBV19 and TRBJ2-7; 9 positions agree with TRBD1. V was clipped by 1 base and J by 3 bases; unmatched bases: 4. This CDR3 comprises 15 residues. Per the germline V gene, CDR1 is LNHDA and CDR2 is SQIVND (reference sequence). The CDR3 loop is CASSIVGTGFYEQYF. The CDR3 DNA is TGTGCCAGTAGTATAGTTGGGACAGGGTTCTACGAGCAGTACTTC. The whole variable domain, remainder taken from reference TRBV19 and TRBJ2-7, is DGGITQSPKYLFRKEGQNVTLSCEQNLNHDAMYWYRQDPGQGLRLIYYSQIVNDFQKGDIAEGYSVSREKKESFPLTVTSAQKNPTAFYLCASSIVGTGFYEQYFGPGTRLTVT.

V usage is TRBV7-8 and J usage is TRBJ2-7, with D possibly matching TRBD2 (6 bases). This CDR3 has 13 residues. Germline loops: CDR1 SGHVS, CDR2 FQNEAQ. V lost 3 bases and J 7 bases, leaving 13 bases between the germline ends. The chain's CDR3 is CASSFGGDWEQYF. CDR3 DNA sequence: TGTGCCAGCAGCTTCGGAGGGGACTGGGAGCAGTACTTC.

CDR3 in DNA: TGTGCCAGTAGTATACAGGGGCAGGGTTTGACAGATACGCAGTATTTT. Translation: CASSIQGQGLTDTQYF. The rearrangement joins TRBV19 to TRBJ2-3; possible D gene TRBD1, 6 bases. Germline CDR1 and CDR2: LNHDA and SQIVND (reference sequence). V shed 2 bases and J shed 3 bases, with 15 bases lying between them. CDR3 length equals 16 residues.

The chain recombines TRBV13 with TRBJ2-7, with D possibly being TRBD2 (5 bases). The CDR3 has 15 residues. Trimming stripped 5 bases from V and 6 bases from J, with 20 bases between. The germline gives CDR1 PRHDT, CDR2 FYEKMQ (reference sequence). CDR3 coding DNA: TGTGCCAGCAGCCCGCCCGGGCACGGGGAACGCGAGCAGTACTTC. Protein: CASSPPGHGEREQYF. The full variable domain, in which reference TRBV13 and TRBJ2-7 provide the parts outside the CDR3, is AAGVIQSPRHLIKEKRETATLKCYPIPRHDTVYWYQQGPGQDPQFLISFYEKMQSDKGSIPDRFSAQQFSDYHSELNMSSLELGDSALYFCASSPPGHGEREQYFGPGTRLTVT.

The chain links TRBV4-2 to TRBJ2-7; 8 nucleotides agree with TRBD1. The CDR3 loop spans 13 amino acids. V lost 2 bases, J lost 9 bases, and 6 bases stayed unmatched. Germline CDR1 LGHNA, CDR2 YNFKEQ. CDR3 DNA sequence: TGTGCCAGCAGCCAACGGGACAGGATGGGGCAGTACTTC. This translates into CASSQRDRMGQYF.

The rearrangement joins TRBV19 to TRBJ2-3; 15 bases are a match to TRBD2. Germline V CDR1 and CDR2: LNHDA, SQIVND (reference sequence). V was pared by 5 bases and J by 6 bases, with 6 bases of the junction left unmatched. This CDR3 contains 16 residues. The CDR3 loop reads CASSPGLAGGMDTQYF. CDR3 DNA: TGTGCCAGTAGTCCAGGACTAGCGGGAGGGATGGATACGCAGTATTTT.

The V and J genes are TRBV28 and TRBJ1-1; TRBD1 matches 12 bases. Per germline, CDR1 MDHEN and CDR2 SYDVKM. The J segment lost 4 bases and the V segment lost 3 bases, leaving 9 bases of the junction unmatched. The CDR3 sequence is 17 residues long. The CDR3 DNA follows: TGTGCCAGCAGTTTTCTCCGGGACAGGGGGCTAATCACTGAAGCTTTCTTT. It yields the protein CASSFLRDRGLITEAFF.

The chain joins TRBV19 to TRBJ2-1, with D maybe TRBD2 (6 bases). Germline V gene lookup returns CDR1 LNHDA and CDR2 SQIVND (reference sequence). The CDR3 is made up of 13 amino acids. Trimming stripped 8 bases from V and 4 bases from J, with 12 bases between. The CDR3 region is CASRIGTYNEQFF. The DNA of the CDR3 is TGTGCCAGTCGGATCGGGACTTACAATGAGCAGTTCTTC.

The genes are TRBV28 and TRBJ2-3; tentative D call: TRBD2 (6 bases). V lost 5 bases and J 2 bases, leaving 17 bases between the germline ends. Germline-derived CDR1 and CDR2 are MDHEN and SYDVKM. CDR3 length equals 16 residues. The CDR3 loop is CASSTGLLDVTDTQYF. CDR3 DNA sequence: TGTGCCAGCAGTACGGGACTGCTGGACGTCACAGATACGCAGTATTTT.

The genes are TRBV5-4 and TRBJ2-1; no firm D call. Germline V gene lookup returns CDR1 SGHNT and CDR2 YYREEE (reference sequence). The CDR3 is made up of 11 amino acids. Between the trimmed V and J ends, which lost 5 bases and 6 bases, there was a span of 6 bases. CDR3 nucleotides: TGTGCCAGCAGGGAGCGCAATGAGCAGTTCTTC. Translation gives CASRERNEQFF.

The chain couples TRBV7-8 to TRBJ2-1; D might be TRBD1 (6 bases). From germline, CDR1 is SGHVS and CDR2 FQNEAQ. V lost 6 bases, J lost 7 bases, and 22 bases lay in between. This CDR3 spans 16 amino acids. CDR3 DNA: TGTGCCAGCAGTAAAAGCCCCCGCAGGGGCGGAAATGAGCAGTTCTTC. It encodes CASSKSPRRGGNEQFF.

The chain recombines TRBV30 with TRBJ2-1; 7 positions agree with TRBD2. CDR1 is GTSNPN, CDR2 SVGIG, per germline (reference sequence). Trimming cost V 0 bases and J 8 bases; bases outside gene matches: 7. This CDR3 spans 14 amino acids. CDR3 sequence (DNA): TGTGCCTGGAGTGTACTGGGGGGGAGGGATGAGCAGTTCTTC. Its translation is CAWSVLGGRDEQFF. The whole variable domain, remainder taken from reference TRBV30 and TRBJ2-1, is SQTIHQWPATLVQPVGSPLSLECTVEGTSNPNLYWYRQAAGRGLQLLFYSVGIGQISSEVPQNLSASRPQDRQFILSSKKLLLSDSGFYLCAWSVLGGRDEQFFGPGTRLTVL.

The chain employs TRBV5-1 and TRBJ2-5; 8 bases are shared with TRBD2. Germline V CDR1 and CDR2: SGHRS, YFSETQ. CDR3 length equals 16 residues. Germline trimming cut 4 bases from V and 1 base from J; bases unmatched to any gene: 9. The CDR3 loop reads CASSPSVAGGQETQYF. DNA of the CDR3: TGCGCCAGCAGCCCGTCGGTGGCGGGAGGCCAAGAGACCCAGTACTTC.

The CDR3 spells CASNLRGVAFF. Written as DNA, the CDR3 is TGTGCCAGTAACCTCAGGGGAGTAGCTTTCTTT. The V and J genes are TRBV19 and TRBJ1-1; D is perhaps TRBD1 (6 bases). The CDR3 is 11 amino acids. V dropped 7 bases and J dropped 10 bases, with 13 bases sitting between them. Germline values: CDR1 LNHDA, CDR2 SQIVND (reference sequence).

V and J are TRBV24-1 and TRBJ2-5; the D gene is possibly TRBD1 (6 bases). This CDR3 is built from 16 residues. Germline V CDR1 and CDR2: KGHDR, SFDVKD. V lost 0 bases, J lost 1 base, and 11 bases lay in between. CDR3 loop: CATSDLAGAAQETQYF. The CDR3 DNA follows: TGTGCCACCAGTGATTTGGCAGGGGCAGCCCAAGAGACCCAGTACTTC.

V gene TRBV3-1 (or the pseudogene TRBV3-2) combines with J gene TRBJ2-7, with 10 nucleotides matching TRBD2. There are 15 residues in the CDR3. The ends lost 3 bases at V and 4 bases at J; junction bases unmatched: 6. Germline V gene sequence: CDR1 LGHDT, CDR2 YNNKEL (reference sequence). The CDR3 DNA sequence: TGTGCCAGCAGCCAGGGACTAGCGACTCCTTACGAGCAGTACTTC. Translating it yields CASSQGLATPYEQYF.

This clone was detected a few times. The J gene is TRBJ2-1, the V gene TRBV24-1, with D perhaps TRBD1 (6 bases). The CDR3 consists of 16 residues. The germline V and J ends were trimmed by 1 base and 9 bases, with 18 bases remaining between them. CDR1 and CDR2 from the germline V gene are KGHDR and SFDVKD. This chain's CDR3 is CATSDLSLVQGGEQFF. As DNA, the CDR3 is TGTGCCACCAGTGATTTATCTTTAGTACAGGGTGGTGAGCAGTTCTTC.

A few counts support this clone. This chain joins TRBV5-8 and TRBJ2-2; D gene unclear. This CDR3 has 14 amino acids. From germline, CDR1 is SGHTS and CDR2 YDEGEE. The V end lost 2 bases, the J end lost 3 bases, and 8 bases lay between the germline ends. The CDR3 nucleotides are TGTGCCAGCAGCTTTTGGGCTGACACCGGGGAGCTGTTTTTT. Protein: CASSFWADTGELFF.

The chain joins TRBV12-2 to TRBJ2-7; the DNA was not compared with TRBD2, the D call given in the table. TRBV12-2 is listed as a pseudogene. The length of the CDR3 is 17 residues. The DNA of the CDR3 is TGTGCAAGTCGCTTAGAGGAGGGGCGGGGTACATCCTACGAGCAGTACTTC. It encodes CASRLEEGRGTSYEQYF.

The chain joins TRBV3-1 (or the pseudogene TRBV3-2) to TRBJ2-1; D is perhaps TRBD1 (5 bases). V lost 2 bases and J lost 5, with 22 bases in between. CDR3 length equals 18 residues. CDR1 LGHDT and CDR2 YNNKEL come from the germline V gene (reference sequence). CDR3 nucleotides: TGTGCCAGCAGCCAACCCTTCCTGGCAGGGCACAACGACAATGAGCAGTTCTTC. This gives the protein CASSQPFLAGHNDNEQFF.

The rearrangement joins TRBV6-1 to TRBJ2-7, with 8 bases matching TRBD1. This CDR3 contains 15 residues. Germline V CDR1 and CDR2: MNHNS, SASEGT. The trim removed 2 bases at V and 2 bases at J, leaving 5 bases unmatched. CDR3 sequence: CASSEWGQAPYEQYF. The CDR3 DNA is TGTGCCAGCAGTGAATGGGGACAGGCCCCCTACGAGCAGTACTTC.

The V call is TRBV18, the J call TRBJ2-1; 9 positions match TRBD2. CDR3 size: 17 residues. Per germline, CDR1 KGHSH and CDR2 LQKENI. V was pared by 6 bases and J by 0 bases, with 9 bases of the junction left unmatched. The chain's CDR3 is CASSSVYSGSSYNEQFF. The CDR3, as DNA: TGTGCCAGCTCTTCTGTTTATAGCGGGAGCTCCTACAATGAGCAGTTCTTC.

The V gene is TRBV30, the J gene TRBJ1-1, with 8 bases aligning to TRBD1. This CDR3 contains 12 residues. Germline loops: CDR1 GTSNPN, CDR2 SVGIG (reference sequence). The V gene end was trimmed by 2 bases and the J gene end by 5 bases; junction bases not matched to a gene: 1. CDR3 nucleotides: TGTGCCTGGAGTCGACAGGGGACTGAAGCTTTCTTT. Its translation is CAWSRQGTEAFF.